This T cell receptor beta chain was identified in a study of cytomegalovirus exposure and HLA in healthy donors. Whole-study results and caveats: Presence/absence analyses rested on an assumption that sequencing depth was roughly uniform across donors. Most of the TCR beta V segments (in an earlier analysis) were productive either about 87% or about 30% of the time.

This clone appeared a few times. Its specificity is unknown. PCR used 60 Vbeta primers and 13 Jbeta primers. The method was immunoSEQ multiplex PCR; TCRdb's version includes in-frame clones alone and lacks a portion of them. The sample has approximately 170,000 clones; 65% to 85% are singletons. This CDR3 is 13 amino acids long. Germline V CDR1 and CDR2: SGHKS, YYEKEE (reference sequence). Trimming removed 2 bases at V and 0 bases at J, with 3 bases between. The source is a woman aged 45-65 years in good health and CMV-seropositive. This chain connects TRBV5-5 to TRBJ2-4; no reliable D call. Sequencing was done on a sample of PBMCs. CDR3 in amino acids: CASSFLAKNIQYF. The CDR3, as DNA: TGTGCCAGCAGCTTCTTAGCCAAAAACATTCAGTACTTC.